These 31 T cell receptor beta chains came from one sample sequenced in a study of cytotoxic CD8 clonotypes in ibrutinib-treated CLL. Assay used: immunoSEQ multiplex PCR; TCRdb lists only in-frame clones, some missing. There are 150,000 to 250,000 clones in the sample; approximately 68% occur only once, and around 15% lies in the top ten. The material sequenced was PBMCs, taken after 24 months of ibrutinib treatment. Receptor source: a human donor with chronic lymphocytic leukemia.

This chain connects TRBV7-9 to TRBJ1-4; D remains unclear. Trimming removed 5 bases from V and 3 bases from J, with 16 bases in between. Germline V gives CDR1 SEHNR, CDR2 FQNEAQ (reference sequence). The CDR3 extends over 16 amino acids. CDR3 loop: CASSPQKNRANEKLFF. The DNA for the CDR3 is TGTGCCAGCAGCCCTCAAAAAAACCGGGCTAATGAAAAACTGTTTTTT. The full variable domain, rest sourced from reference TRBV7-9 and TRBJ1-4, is DTGVSQNPRHKITKRGQNVTFRCDPISEHNRLYWYRQTLGQGPEFLTYFQNEAQLEKSRLLSDRFSAERPKGSFSTLEIQRTEQGDSAMYLCASSPQKNRANEKLFFGSGTQLSVL.

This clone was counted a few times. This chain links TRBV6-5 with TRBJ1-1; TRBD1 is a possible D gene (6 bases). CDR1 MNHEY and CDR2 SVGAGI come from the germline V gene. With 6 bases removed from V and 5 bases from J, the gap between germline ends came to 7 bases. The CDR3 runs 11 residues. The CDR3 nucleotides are TGTGCCAGCAGAAGGGGGACTGAAGCTTTCTTT. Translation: CASRRGTEAFF.

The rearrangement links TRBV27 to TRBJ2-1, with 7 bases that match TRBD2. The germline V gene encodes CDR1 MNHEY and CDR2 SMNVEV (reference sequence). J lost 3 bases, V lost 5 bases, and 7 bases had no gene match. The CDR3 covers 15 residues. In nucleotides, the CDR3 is TGTGCCAGCAGTCCCCAAATAGCGGGCTACAATGAGCAGTTCTTC. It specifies CASSPQIAGYNEQFF.

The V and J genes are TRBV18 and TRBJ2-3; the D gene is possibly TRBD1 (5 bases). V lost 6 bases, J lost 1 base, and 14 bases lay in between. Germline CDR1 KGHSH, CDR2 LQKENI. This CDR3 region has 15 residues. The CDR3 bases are TGTGCCAGCTCTACGACAGCCATGCGCACAGATACGCAGTATTTT. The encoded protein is CASSTTAMRTDTQYF.

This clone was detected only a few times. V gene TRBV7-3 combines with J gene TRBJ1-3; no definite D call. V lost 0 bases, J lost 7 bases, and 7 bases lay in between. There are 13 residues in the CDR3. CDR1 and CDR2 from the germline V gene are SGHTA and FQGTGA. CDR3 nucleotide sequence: TGTGCCAGCAGCTTAACACCGGGCAACACCATATATTTT. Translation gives CASSLTPGNTIYF.

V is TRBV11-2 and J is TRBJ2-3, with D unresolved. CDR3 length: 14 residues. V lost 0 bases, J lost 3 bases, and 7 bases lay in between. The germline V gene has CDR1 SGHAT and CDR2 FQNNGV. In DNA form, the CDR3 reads TGTGCCAGCAGCTTAGATTTACGGACAGATACGCAGTATTTT. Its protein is CASSLDLRTDTQYF. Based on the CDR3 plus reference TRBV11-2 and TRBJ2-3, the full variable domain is EAGVAQSPRYKIIEKRQSVAFWCNPISGHATLYWYQQILGQGPKLLIQFQNNGVVDDSQLPKDRFSAERLKGVDSTLKIQPAKLEDSAVYLCASSLDLRTDTQYFGPGTRLTVL.

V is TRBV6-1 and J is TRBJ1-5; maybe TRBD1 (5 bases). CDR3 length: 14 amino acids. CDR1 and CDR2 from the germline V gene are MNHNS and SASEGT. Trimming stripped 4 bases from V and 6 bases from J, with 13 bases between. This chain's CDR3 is CASSGDLGVQPQHF. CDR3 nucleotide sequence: TGTGCCAGCAGTGGAGACCTGGGGGTTCAGCCCCAGCATTTT.

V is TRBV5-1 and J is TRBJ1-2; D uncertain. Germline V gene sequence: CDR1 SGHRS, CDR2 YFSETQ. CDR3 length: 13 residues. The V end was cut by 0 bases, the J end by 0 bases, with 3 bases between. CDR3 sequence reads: CASSLASNYGYTF. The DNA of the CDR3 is TGCGCCAGCAGCTTGGCCTCTAACTATGGCTACACCTTC.

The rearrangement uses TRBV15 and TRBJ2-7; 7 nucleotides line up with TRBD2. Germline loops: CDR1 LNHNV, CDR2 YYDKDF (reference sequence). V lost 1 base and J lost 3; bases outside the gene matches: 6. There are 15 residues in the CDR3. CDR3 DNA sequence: TGTGCCACCAGCAGAGCATTCGGGGGGTACTACGAGCAGTACTTC. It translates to CATSRAFGGYYEQYF.

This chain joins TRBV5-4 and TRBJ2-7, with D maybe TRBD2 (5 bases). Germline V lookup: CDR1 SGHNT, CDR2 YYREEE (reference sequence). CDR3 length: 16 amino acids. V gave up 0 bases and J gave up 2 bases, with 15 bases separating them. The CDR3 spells CASSLVILGAAYEQYF. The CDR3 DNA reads TGTGCCAGCAGCTTGGTTATTCTGGGAGCCGCCTACGAGCAGTACTTC.

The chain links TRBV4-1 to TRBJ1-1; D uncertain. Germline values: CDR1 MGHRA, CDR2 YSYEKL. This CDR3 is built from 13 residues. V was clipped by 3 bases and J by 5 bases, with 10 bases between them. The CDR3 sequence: CASSHSVRTEAFF. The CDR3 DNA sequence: TGCGCCAGCAGCCACTCGGTACGGACTGAAGCTTTCTTT.

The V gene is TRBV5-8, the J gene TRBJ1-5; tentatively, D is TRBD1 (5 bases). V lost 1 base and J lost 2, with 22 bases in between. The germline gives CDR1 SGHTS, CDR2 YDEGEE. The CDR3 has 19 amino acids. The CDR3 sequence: CASSLSFRLWGSRNQPQHF. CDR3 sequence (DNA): TGTGCCAGCAGCTTGTCTTTTCGTCTTTGGGGCTCTCGCAATCAGCCCCAGCATTTT.

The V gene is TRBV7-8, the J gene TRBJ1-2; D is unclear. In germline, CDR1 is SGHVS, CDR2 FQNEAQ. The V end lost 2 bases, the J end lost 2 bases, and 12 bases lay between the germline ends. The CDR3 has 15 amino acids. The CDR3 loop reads CASSLSLGENYGYTF. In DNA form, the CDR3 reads TGTGCCAGCAGCTTAAGTCTCGGAGAAAACTATGGCTACACCTTC.

CDR3 sequence reads: CASSGRDREGYEQYF. The CDR3 region has the DNA TGTGCCAGCAGTGGCCGGGACAGGGAGGGTTACGAGCAGTACTTC. This chain joins TRBV6-1 and TRBJ2-7, with 9 bases lining up with TRBD1. Germline assignment: CDR1 MNHNS and CDR2 SASEGT. CDR3 size: 15 residues. V lost 4 bases and J lost 4; bases outside the gene matches: 8.

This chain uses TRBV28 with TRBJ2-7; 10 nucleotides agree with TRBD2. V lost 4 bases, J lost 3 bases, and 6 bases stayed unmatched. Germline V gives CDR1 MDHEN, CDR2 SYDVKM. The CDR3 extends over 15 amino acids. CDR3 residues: CASSSLAGGRYEQYF. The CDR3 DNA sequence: TGTGCCAGCAGTTCTTTAGCGGGAGGACGCTACGAGCAGTACTTC.

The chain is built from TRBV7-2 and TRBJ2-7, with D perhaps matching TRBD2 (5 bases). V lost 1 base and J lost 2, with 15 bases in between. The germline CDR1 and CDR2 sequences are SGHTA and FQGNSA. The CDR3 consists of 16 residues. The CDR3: CASSLGGLDPTYEQYF. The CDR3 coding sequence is TGTGCCAGCAGCTTAGGCGGACTGGATCCTACCTACGAGCAGTACTTC.

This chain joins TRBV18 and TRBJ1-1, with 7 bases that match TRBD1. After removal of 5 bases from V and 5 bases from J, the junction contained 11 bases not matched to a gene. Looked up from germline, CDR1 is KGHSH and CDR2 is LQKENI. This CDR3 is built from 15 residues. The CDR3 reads CASSMATGSKTEAFF. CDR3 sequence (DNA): TGTGCCAGCTCAATGGCGACAGGGAGTAAAACTGAAGCTTTCTTT.

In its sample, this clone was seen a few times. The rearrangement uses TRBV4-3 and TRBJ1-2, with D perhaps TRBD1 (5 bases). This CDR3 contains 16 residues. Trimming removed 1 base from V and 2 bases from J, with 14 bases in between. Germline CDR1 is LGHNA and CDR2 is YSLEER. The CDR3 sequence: CASSQVGGGENYGYTF. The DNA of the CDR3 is TGCGCCAGCAGCCAAGTGGGAGGAGGGGAGAACTATGGCTACACCTTC.

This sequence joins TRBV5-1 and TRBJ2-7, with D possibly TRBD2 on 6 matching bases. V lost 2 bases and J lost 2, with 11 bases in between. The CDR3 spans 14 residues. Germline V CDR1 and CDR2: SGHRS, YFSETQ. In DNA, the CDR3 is TGCGCCAGCAGCTTCGGCTCGGGGGCCTACGAGCAGTACTTC. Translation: CASSFGSGAYEQYF.

The CDR3 spells CASSVGASEFTDTQYF. The CDR3 DNA reads TGTGCCAGCAGCGTAGGGGCTAGCGAGTTCACAGATACGCAGTATTTT. The gene calls are TRBV9 and TRBJ2-3; D might be TRBD2 (6 bases). Between the trimmed V and J ends, which lost 0 bases and 2 bases, there was a span of 13 bases. Germline V gives CDR1 SGDLS, CDR2 YYNGEE. The CDR3 is 16 amino acids.

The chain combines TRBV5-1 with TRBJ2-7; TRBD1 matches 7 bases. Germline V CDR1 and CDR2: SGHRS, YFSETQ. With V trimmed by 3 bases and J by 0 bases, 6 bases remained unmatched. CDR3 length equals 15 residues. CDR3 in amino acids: CASSSETGTSYEQYF. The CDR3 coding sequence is TGCGCCAGCAGCTCAGAGACAGGGACCTCCTACGAGCAGTACTTC.

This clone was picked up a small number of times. The CDR3 DNA follows: TGTGCCAGCAGTCCCCAGTGGGGGCTGCAAGAGACCCAGTACTTC. Translated: CASSPQWGLQETQYF. The V gene is TRBV28, the J gene TRBJ2-5; weak D call: TRBD1 (6 bases). V lost 5 bases and J lost 2, with 15 bases in between. CDR3 size: 15 residues. Germline CDR1 reads MDHEN; CDR2 reads SYDVKM. The whole variable domain, filled in from reference TRBV28 and TRBJ2-5, reads DVKVTQSSRYLVKRTGEKVFLECVQDMDHENMFWYRQDPGLGLRLIYFSYDVKMKEKGDIPEGYSVSREKKERFSLILESASTNQTSMYLCASSPQWGLQETQYFGPGTRLLVL.

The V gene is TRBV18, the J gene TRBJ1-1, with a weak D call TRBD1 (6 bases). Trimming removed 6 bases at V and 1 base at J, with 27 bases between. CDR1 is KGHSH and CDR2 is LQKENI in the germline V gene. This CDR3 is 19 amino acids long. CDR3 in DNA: TGTGCCAGCTCGCAGGCAGGGGTGGGGGTCCGCTCCCAGAACACTGAAGCTTTCTTT. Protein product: CASSQAGVGVRSQNTEAFF.

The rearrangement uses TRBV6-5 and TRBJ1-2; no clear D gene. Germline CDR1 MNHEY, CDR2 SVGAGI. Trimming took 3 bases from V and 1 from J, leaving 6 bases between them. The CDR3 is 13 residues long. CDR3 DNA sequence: TGTGCCAGCAGTTATCGGGATAACTATGGCTACACCTTC. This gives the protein CASSYRDNYGYTF.

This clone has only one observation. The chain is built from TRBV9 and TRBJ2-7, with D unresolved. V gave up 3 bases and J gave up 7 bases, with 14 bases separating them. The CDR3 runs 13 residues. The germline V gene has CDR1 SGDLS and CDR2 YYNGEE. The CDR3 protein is CASSDGPVGEQYF. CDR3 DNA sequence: TGTGCCAGCAGCGACGGACCAGTAGGGGAGCAGTACTTC.

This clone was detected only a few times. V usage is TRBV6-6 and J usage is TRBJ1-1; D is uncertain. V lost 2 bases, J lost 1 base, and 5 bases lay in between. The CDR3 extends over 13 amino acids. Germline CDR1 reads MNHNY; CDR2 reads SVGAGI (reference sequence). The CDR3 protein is CASSYGPNTEAFF. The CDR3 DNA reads TGTGCCAGCAGTTACGGCCCGAACACTGAAGCTTTCTTT.

The CDR3 spells CAWNAATGLYGYTF. For the CDR3, the DNA is TGTGCCTGGAATGCCGCGACAGGGTTATATGGCTACACCTTC. The chain combines TRBV30 with TRBJ1-2, with 7 bases matching TRBD1. CDR1 is GTSNPN and CDR2 is SVGIG in the germline V gene (reference sequence). CDR3 length: 14 residues. V lost 4 bases and J lost 5; bases outside the gene matches: 10. The entire variable domain, with the rest obtained from reference TRBV30 and TRBJ1-2, is as follows: SQTIHQWPATLVQPVGSPLSLECTVEGTSNPNLYWYRQAAGRGLQLLFYSVGIGQISSEVPQNLSASRPQDRQFILSSKKLLLSDSGFYLCAWNAATGLYGYTFGSGTRLTVV.

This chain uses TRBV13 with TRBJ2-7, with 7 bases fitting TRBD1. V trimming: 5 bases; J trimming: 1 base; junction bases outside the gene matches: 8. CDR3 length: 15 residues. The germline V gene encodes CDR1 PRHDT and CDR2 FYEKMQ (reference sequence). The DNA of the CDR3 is TGTGCCAGCAGCGCCCCCGGGACAGCATCCTACGAGCAGTACTTC. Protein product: CASSAPGTASYEQYF.

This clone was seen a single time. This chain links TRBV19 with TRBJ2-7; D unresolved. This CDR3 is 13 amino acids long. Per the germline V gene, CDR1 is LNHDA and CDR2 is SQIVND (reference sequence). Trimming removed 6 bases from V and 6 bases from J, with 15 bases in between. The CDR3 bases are TGTGCCAGTAGCCAAGGTCAAGGGTTCGAGCAGTACTTC. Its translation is CASSQGQGFEQYF.

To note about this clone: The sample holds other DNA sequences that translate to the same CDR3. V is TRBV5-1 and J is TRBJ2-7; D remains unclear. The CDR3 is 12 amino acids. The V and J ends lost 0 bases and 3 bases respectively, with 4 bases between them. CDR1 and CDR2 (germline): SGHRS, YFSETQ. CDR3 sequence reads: CASSLVGYEQYF. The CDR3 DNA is TGCGCCAGCAGCTTGGTCGGCTACGAGCAGTACTTC.

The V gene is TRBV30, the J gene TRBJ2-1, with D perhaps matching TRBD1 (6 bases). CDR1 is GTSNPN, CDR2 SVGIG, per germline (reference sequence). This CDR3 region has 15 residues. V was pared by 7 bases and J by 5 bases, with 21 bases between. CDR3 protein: CASTQGLSPHNEQFF. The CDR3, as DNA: TGTGCCTCGACACAGGGTTTAAGCCCCCACAATGAGCAGTTCTTC.